The clone carrying this T cell receptor (beta chain) has only one observation. Its target is not known. Using immunoSEQ multiplex PCR, the repertoire was profiled, and TCRdb retains in-frame clones only, with some absent. This table holds 150,000 or so clones, approximately 91% found once. This specimen belongs to a study of cytomegalovirus exposure and HLA in healthy donors. Study-level information: The approximately 720 first-cohort repertoires and the roughly 130 validation repertoires shared the same platform, a later analysis reported. Study-wide results and limits: For cytomegalovirus status, the classifier reportedly gave diagnoses with high specificity and sensitivity. Most observed TCR sequences were rare, whereas some public TCRs were detected in many donors.

Germline V gene data show CDR1 as MNHEY and CDR2 as SMNVEV (reference sequence). V dropped 5 bases and J dropped 4; count of bases not matched to a gene: 10. The CDR3 consists of 16 residues. Sequenced input: PBMCs. This rearrangement joins TRBV27 to TRBJ2-2; 7 bases agree with TRBD2. The TCR was taken from a woman aged 18-29 years in good health and CMV-seropositive. CDR3 sequence reads: CASSPRTSVGTGELFF. DNA for the CDR3: TGTGCCAGCAGTCCCAGGACTAGTGTGGGCACCGGGGAGCTGTTTTTT.